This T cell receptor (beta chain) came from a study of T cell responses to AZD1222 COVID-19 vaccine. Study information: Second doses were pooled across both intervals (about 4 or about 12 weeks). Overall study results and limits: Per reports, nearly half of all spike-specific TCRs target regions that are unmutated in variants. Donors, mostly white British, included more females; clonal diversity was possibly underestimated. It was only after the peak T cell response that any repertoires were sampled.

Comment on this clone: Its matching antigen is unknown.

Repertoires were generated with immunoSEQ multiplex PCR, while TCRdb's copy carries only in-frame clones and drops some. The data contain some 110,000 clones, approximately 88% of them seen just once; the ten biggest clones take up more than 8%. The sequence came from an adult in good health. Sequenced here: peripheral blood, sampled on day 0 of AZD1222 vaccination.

The CDR3 DNA sequence: TGTGCCAGCAGCTCCCCGACAGGGGGTCTCGAGACCCAGTACTTC. It codes for CASSSPTGGLETQYF. V is TRBV11-2 and J is TRBJ2-5; TRBD1 matches at 9 bases. The V gene end was trimmed by 4 bases and the J gene end by 5 bases; junction bases not matched to a gene: 8. The CDR3 totals 15 residues. CDR1 and CDR2 (germline): SGHAT, FQNNGV.